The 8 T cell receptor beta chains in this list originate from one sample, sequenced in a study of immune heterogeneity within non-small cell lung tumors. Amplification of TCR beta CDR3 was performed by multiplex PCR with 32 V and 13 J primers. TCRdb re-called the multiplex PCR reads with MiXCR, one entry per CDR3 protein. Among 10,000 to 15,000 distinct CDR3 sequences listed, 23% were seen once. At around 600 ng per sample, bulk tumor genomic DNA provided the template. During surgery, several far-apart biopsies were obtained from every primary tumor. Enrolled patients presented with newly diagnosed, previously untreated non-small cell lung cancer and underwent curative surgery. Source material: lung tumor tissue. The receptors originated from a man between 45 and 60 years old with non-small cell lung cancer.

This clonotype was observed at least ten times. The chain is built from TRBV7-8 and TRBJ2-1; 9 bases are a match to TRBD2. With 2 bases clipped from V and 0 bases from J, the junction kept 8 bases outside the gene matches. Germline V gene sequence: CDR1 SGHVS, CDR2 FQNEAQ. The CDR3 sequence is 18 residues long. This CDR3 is CASSLLLLLAGSYNEQFF. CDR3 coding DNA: TGTGCCAGCAGCTTATTATTGTTACTAGCGGGCTCCTACAATGAGCAGTTCTTC.

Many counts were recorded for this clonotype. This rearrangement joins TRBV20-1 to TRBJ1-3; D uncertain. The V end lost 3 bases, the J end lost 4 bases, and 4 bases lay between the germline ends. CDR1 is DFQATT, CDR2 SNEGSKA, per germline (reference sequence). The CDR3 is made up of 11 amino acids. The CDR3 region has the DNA TGCAGTGCTAGTACAGGAAACACCATATATTTT. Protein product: CSASTGNTIYF.

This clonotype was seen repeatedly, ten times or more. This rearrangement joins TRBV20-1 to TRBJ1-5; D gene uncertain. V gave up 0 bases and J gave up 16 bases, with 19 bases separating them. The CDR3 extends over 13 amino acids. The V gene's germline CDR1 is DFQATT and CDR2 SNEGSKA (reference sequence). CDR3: CSARDVAAQGNHF. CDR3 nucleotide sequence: TGCAGTGCTAGAGATGTGGCCGCACAAGGTAACCATTTT.

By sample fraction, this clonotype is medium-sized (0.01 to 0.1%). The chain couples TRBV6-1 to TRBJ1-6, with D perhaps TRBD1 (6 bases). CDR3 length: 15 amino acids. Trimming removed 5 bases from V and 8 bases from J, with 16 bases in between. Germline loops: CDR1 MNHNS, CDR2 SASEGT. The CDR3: CASSTPQGRDSPLHF. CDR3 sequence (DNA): TGTGCCAGCAGTACACCGCAGGGGCGGGATTCACCCCTCCACTTT.

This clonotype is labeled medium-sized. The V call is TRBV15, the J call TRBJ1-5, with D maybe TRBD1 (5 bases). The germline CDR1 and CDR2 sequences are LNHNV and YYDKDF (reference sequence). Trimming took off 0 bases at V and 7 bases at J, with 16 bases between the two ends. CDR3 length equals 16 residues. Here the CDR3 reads CATSRDSGAGGQPQHF. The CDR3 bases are TGTGCCACCAGCAGAGATAGTGGGGCTGGGGGACAGCCCCAGCATTTT.

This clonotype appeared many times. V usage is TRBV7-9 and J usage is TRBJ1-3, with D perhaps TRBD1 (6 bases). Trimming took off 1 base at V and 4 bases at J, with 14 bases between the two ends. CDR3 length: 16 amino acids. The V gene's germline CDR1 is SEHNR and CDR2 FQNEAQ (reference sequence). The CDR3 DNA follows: TGTGCCAGCAGCTTAGTTGGGCAGGGGCCAGGAAACACCATATATTTT. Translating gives CASSLVGQGPGNTIYF.

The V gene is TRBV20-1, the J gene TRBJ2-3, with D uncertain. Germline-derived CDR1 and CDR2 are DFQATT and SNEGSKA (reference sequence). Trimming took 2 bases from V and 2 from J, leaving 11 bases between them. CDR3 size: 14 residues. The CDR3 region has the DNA TGCAGTGCTAGATTCGGCGGACCCACAGATACGCAGTATTTT. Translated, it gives CSARFGGPTDTQYF.

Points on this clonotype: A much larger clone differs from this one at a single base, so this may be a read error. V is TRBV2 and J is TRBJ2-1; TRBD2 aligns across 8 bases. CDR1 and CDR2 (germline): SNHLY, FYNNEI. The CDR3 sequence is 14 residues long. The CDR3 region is CVSSEALGGTSVFF. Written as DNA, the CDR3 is TGTGTCAGCAGTGAAGCGCTAGGAGGGACTAGTGTATTCTTC.